The T cell receptor (beta chain) described here comes from a study of identical twins. TCRdb independently ran MiXCR on the 5' RACE reads; one entry per CDR3 protein. The profile shows about 890,000 distinct CDR3 sequences, 12% of them singletons. This sample also appeared in a second study, on yellow fever vaccine responses in identical twins.

Sequencing was carried out using PBMCs. This TCR derives from a woman under 30 in good health.

For the CDR3, the DNA is TGTGCCAGCAGCCACACAGGGGACTCTGGAAACACCATATATTTT. Its translation is CASSHTGDSGNTIYF. V and J are TRBV14 and TRBJ1-3; 7 nucleotides align to TRBD1. Trimming took 3 bases from V and 0 from J; bases not matched to a gene: 2. Germline assignment: CDR1 SGHDN and CDR2 FVKESK. This CDR3 has 15 amino acids.